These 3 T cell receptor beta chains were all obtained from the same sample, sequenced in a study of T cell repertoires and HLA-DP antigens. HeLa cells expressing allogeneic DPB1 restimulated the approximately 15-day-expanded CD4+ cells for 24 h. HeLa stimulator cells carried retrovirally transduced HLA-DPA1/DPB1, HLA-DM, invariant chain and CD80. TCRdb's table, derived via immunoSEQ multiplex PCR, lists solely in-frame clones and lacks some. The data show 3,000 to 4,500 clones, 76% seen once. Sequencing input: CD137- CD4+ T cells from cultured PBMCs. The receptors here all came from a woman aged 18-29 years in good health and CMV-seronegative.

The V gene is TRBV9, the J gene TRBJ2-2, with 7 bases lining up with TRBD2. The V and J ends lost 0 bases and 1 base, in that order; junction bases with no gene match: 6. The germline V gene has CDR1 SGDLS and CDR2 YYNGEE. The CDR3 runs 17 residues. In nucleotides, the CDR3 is TGTGCCAGCAGCGTAGGGGAGGGACGGATGAACACCGGGGAGCTGTTTTTT. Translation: CASSVGEGRMNTGELFF. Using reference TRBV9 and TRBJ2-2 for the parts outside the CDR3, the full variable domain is DSGVTQTPKHLITATGQRVTLRCSPRSGDLSVYWYQQSLDQGLQFLIQYYNGEERAKGNILERFSAQQFPDLHSELNLSSLELGDSALYFCASSVGEGRMNTGELFFGEGSRLTVL.

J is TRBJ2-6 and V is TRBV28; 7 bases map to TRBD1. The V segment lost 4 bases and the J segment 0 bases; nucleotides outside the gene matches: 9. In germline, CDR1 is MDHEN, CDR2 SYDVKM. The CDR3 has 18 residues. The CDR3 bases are TGTGCCAGCAGTTCTCCCCAGGGGGAACGCTCTGGGGCCAACGTCCTGACTTTC. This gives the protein CASSSPQGERSGANVLTF.

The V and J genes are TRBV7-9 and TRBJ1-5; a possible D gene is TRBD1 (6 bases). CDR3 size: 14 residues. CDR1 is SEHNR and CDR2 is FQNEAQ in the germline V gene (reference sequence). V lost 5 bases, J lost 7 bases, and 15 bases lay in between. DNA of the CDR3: TGTGCCAGCAGCAAACCAGGGGATGGACAGCCCCAGCATTTT. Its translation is CASSKPGDGQPQHF.